The clone carrying this T cell receptor beta chain was observed a handful of times. These data belong to a study of blood T cells in healthy people across ages. Alongside a J-beta primer mix, a sample-barcoded 5' primer served in a second PCR lasting 7 to 11 cycles. TCRdb re-called the 5' RACE reads with MiXCR, one entry per CDR3 protein. This table holds 650,000 to 800,000 distinct CDR3 sequences, 40% to 50% found once. This CDR3 contains 19 residues. V dropped 7 bases and J dropped 0; count of bases not matched to a gene: 13. Germline V lookup: CDR1 ENHRY, CDR2 SYGVKD. The TCR was taken from a man between 60 and 75 years old in good health. This chain links TRBV10-3 with TRBJ2-3; the match to TRBD2 covers 13 bases. Input material: blood. The CDR3 DNA reads TGTGCCATCATGATCGGACTAGCGGGGGAGCGAGGAAGCACAGATACGCAGTATTTT. Protein: CAIMIGLAGERGSTDTQYF.